What follows are 21 T cell receptor beta chains derived from one specimen sequenced in a study of cytomegalovirus exposure and HLA in healthy donors. Both 60 Vbeta primers and 13 Jbeta primers went into the PCR. This table comes from immunoSEQ multiplex PCR, and its TCRdb copy is limited to in-frame clones, with some not included. The sample yields 87,000 or so clones, under 65% seen once. The sample taken for sequencing was PBMCs. The source is a man in his fifties or sixties in good health and CMV-seronegative.

V is TRBV7-9 and J is TRBJ2-1; 13 positions agree with TRBD2. CDR1 is SEHNR, CDR2 FQNEAQ, per germline (reference sequence). V shed 5 bases, J shed 1 base, and the junction held 5 bases outside the gene matches. The CDR3 totals 17 residues. CDR3 in amino acids: CASSRRTSGSSYNEQFF. Here the CDR3 DNA reads TGTGCCAGCAGCCGGAGGACTAGCGGGAGTTCCTACAATGAGCAGTTCTTC.

This chain links TRBV5-6 with TRBJ1-1; D is perhaps TRBD1 (5 bases). Trimming removed 1 base from V and 5 bases from J, with 9 bases in between. CDR3 length: 13 residues. CDR1 and CDR2 from the germline V gene are SGHDT and YYEEEE. The CDR3 region is CASSLTGRTEAFF. For the CDR3, the DNA is TGTGCCAGCAGCTTGACAGGTAGGACTGAAGCTTTCTTT.

The chain has TRBV11-2 and TRBJ1-1; D ambiguous. Trimming took off 1 base at V and 4 bases at J, with 13 bases between the two ends. The CDR3 is 15 amino acids. Looked up from germline, CDR1 is SGHAT and CDR2 is FQNNGV. The CDR3 spells CASSLGFAEGTEAFF. DNA of the CDR3: TGTGCCAGCAGCTTAGGGTTTGCGGAGGGCACTGAAGCTTTCTTT.

The rearrangement uses TRBV5-1 and TRBJ2-1, with D maybe TRBD1 (5 bases). Deletions cut 4 bases from V and 8 bases from J, with 19 bases between. The CDR3 consists of 15 residues. Germline values: CDR1 SGHRS, CDR2 YFSETQ. CDR3 residues: CASSPWGRSADEQFF. In nucleotides, the CDR3 is TGCGCCAGCAGCCCGTGGGGCCGGTCGGCGGATGAGCAGTTCTTC.

The chain is built from TRBV2 and TRBJ1-4, with D hard to call. The CDR3 extends over 15 amino acids. Trimming pared 4 bases from V and 3 bases from J, leaving 12 bases between. Germline V gives CDR1 SNHLY, CDR2 FYNNEI. The CDR3 reads CASSVGEGANEKLFF. The DNA of the CDR3 is TGTGCCAGCAGTGTAGGAGAGGGAGCTAATGAAAAACTGTTTTTT.

V and J are TRBV7-2 and TRBJ2-7; the D gene is possibly TRBD1 (6 bases). The ends were cut back, 0 bases at V and 2 bases at J, with 14 bases in the middle. The CDR3 runs to 16 residues. Germline values: CDR1 SGHTA, CDR2 FQGNSA. DNA of the CDR3: TGTGCCAGCAGCTTAGCCGGATTTGGGGGCGCCTACGAGCAGTACTTC. It encodes CASSLAGFGGAYEQYF.

The chain has TRBV25-1 and TRBJ2-7; D is possibly TRBD1 (6 bases). Trimming pared 4 bases from V and 2 bases from J, leaving 12 bases between. The CDR3 consists of 14 residues. Germline V gene lookup returns CDR1 MGHDK and CDR2 SYGVNS. The CDR3 DNA sequence: TGTGCCAGCAGTGTACAAGGGGGTACCTACGAGCAGTACTTC. It translates to CASSVQGGTYEQYF.

This clone was detected ten times or more. The V gene is TRBV4-1, the J gene TRBJ2-2, with D unclear. This CDR3 region has 14 residues. V was shortened by 0 bases and J by 7 bases, with 9 bases between the two germline ends. The germline gives CDR1 MGHRA, CDR2 YSYEKL. CDR3 in amino acids: CASSQDGIGGELFF. The DNA for the CDR3 is TGCGCCAGCAGCCAAGACGGTATTGGCGGGGAGCTGTTTTTT.

Notes on this clone: The junction departs from germline at one end; a sequencing error may be responsible. This chain uses TRBV9 with TRBJ2-5; 8 bases match TRBD2. The germline V gene encodes CDR1 SGDLS and CDR2 YYNGEE. The CDR3 is 17 residues long. CDR3 nucleotide sequence: TGTGCCAGCAGCGTAGGTATCGGGGGGGATCACCAAGAGGCCCAGTACTTC. As protein: CASSVGIGGDHQEAQYF.

The V call is TRBV6-1, the J call TRBJ2-5; a possible D gene is TRBD2 (6 bases). Germline V gives CDR1 MNHNS, CDR2 SASEGT. The CDR3 runs 14 residues. Trimming took 5 bases from V and 1 from J, leaving 11 bases between them. Here the CDR3 reads CASSPTRSQETQYF. Written as DNA, the CDR3 is TGTGCCAGCAGTCCGACTAGGTCCCAAGAGACCCAGTACTTC.

This rearrangement joins TRBV6-1 to TRBJ2-1, with TRBD2 matching 9 bases. Germline CDR1 and CDR2: MNHNS and SASEGT. The CDR3 is 15 residues long. V shed 3 bases, J shed 7 bases, and the junction held 7 bases outside the gene matches. DNA of the CDR3: TGTGCCAGCAGTGAGACTAGCGGAGGGGGAAATGAGCAGTTCTTC. This codes for CASSETSGGGNEQFF.

This clone is a singleton in its sample. This chain joins TRBV18 and TRBJ1-2; 9 bases are a match to TRBD1. With V trimmed by 5 bases and J by 8 bases, 12 bases remained unmatched. Germline CDR1 reads KGHSH; CDR2 reads LQKENI. This CDR3 comprises 15 residues. The CDR3 nucleotides read TGTGCCAGCTCAAAGGACCGGGACAGGGTATACGGCTACACCTTC. This gives the protein CASSKDRDRVYGYTF.

The chain is built from TRBV4-2 and TRBJ2-5; TRBD2 agrees at 13 bases. The CDR3 is made up of 17 amino acids. In germline, CDR1 is LGHNA, CDR2 YNFKEQ. V lost 1 base to trimming and J lost 1 base; unmatched junction nucleotides: 3. The CDR3: CASSQGTSGRGQETQYF. The DNA for the CDR3 is TGTGCCAGCAGCCAAGGGACTAGCGGGAGAGGCCAAGAGACCCAGTACTTC.

The count of this clone is one. The chain carries TRBV18 and TRBJ2-1; a weak D match, TRBD2 (6 bases). Trimming took 2 bases from V and 9 from J, leaving 11 bases between them. The CDR3 totals 13 residues. Germline lookup yields CDR1 KGHSH and CDR2 LQKENI. CDR3 loop: CASSPGREVEQFF. CDR3 bases: TGTGCCAGCTCACCAGGCAGGGAGGTTGAGCAGTTCTTC.

CDR3 bases: TGTGCCAGCAGTGAAACTCGGAGAGGCCGGATCAATAATTCACCCCTCCACTTT. Protein product: CASSETRRGRINNSPLHF. The chain employs TRBV2 and TRBJ1-6; D not certain. Germline values: CDR1 SNHLY, CDR2 FYNNEI. This CDR3 contains 18 residues. V lost 2 bases to trimming and J lost 5 bases, with 19 bases between them. The full variable domain, completed using reference TRBV2 and TRBJ1-6, is EPEVTQTPSHQVTQMGQEVILRCVPISNHLYFYWYRQILGQKVEFLVSFYNNEISEKSEIFDDQFSVERPDGSNFTLKIRSTKLEDSAMYFCASSETRRGRINNSPLHFGNGTRLTVT.

The J gene is TRBJ2-3, the V gene TRBV2, with D unclear. V shed 3 bases and J shed 1 base, with 5 bases lying between them. Germline CDR1 is SNHLY and CDR2 is FYNNEI. CDR3 size: 13 residues. The CDR3 protein is CASSDRGTDTQYF. CDR3 sequence (DNA): TGTGCCAGCAGTGACCGGGGCACAGATACGCAGTATTTT.

This rearrangement joins TRBV7-3 to TRBJ2-2; no definite D call. This CDR3 region has 13 residues. Trimming took 5 bases from V and 3 from J, leaving 7 bases between them. Germline-derived CDR1 and CDR2 are SGHTA and FQGTGA. The DNA for the CDR3 is TGTGCCAGCAGCCAAGCCTACACCGGGGAGCTGTTTTTT. Its translation is CASSQAYTGELFF.

V usage is TRBV4-1 and J usage is TRBJ1-2, with TRBD1 identical over 10 bases. The CDR3 covers 14 residues. After removal of 3 bases from V and 7 bases from J, the junction contained 5 bases not matched to a gene. Germline values: CDR1 MGHRA, CDR2 YSYEKL. CDR3 in DNA: TGCGCCAGCAGCCACGGGACAGGGGAGGGTGGCTACACCTTC. The encoded protein is CASSHGTGEGGYTF.

In this sample, this clone turned up many times. V usage is TRBV19 and J usage is TRBJ1-1, with no clear D. Germline values: CDR1 LNHDA, CDR2 SQIVND (reference sequence). V lost 4 bases, J lost 6 bases, and 6 bases lay in between. The CDR3 is 11 amino acids. The CDR3 DNA sequence: TGTGCCAGTAGTACAGGCGCTGAAGCTTTCTTT. As protein: CASSTGAEAFF. Together with reference TRBV19 and TRBJ1-1, the CDR3 gives the full variable domain: DGGITQSPKYLFRKEGQNVTLSCEQNLNHDAMYWYRQDPGQGLRLIYYSQIVNDFQKGDIAEGYSVSREKKESFPLTVTSAQKNPTAFYLCASSTGAEAFFGQGTRLTVV.

The chain employs TRBV27 and TRBJ1-5; D not resolved. Germline V gives CDR1 MNHEY, CDR2 SMNVEV (reference sequence). Between the trimmed V and J ends, which lost 5 bases and 11 bases, there was a span of 19 bases. CDR3 length: 14 residues. The CDR3 sequence: CASSPWGGEEAQHF. The CDR3 region has the DNA TGTGCCAGCAGTCCCTGGGGTGGCGAGGAGGCCCAGCATTTT.

Worth noting for this clone: At one boundary the junction diverges from the germline segment, which might be a read error. V gene TRBV15 combines with J gene TRBJ1-5, with D perhaps TRBD1 (5 bases). Germline CDR1 and CDR2: LNHNV and YYDKDF (reference sequence). This CDR3 is 16 amino acids long. Here the CDR3 reads CATSREGWGSNQSQHF. DNA of the CDR3: TGTGCCACCAGCAGGGAGGGTTGGGGCTCCAATCAGTCCCAGCATTTT.